These T cell receptor beta chains were read from a single sample in a study of T cells after yellow fever vaccination. MiXCR, applied by TCRdb to the 5' RACE reads, yields one record per CDR3 protein. Of roughly 50,000 distinct CDR3 sequences listed, around 7% are singletons. Source: CD8+ T cells sorted from PBMCs, taken roughly 15 days after the first yellow fever vaccination. These receptors originate from a man younger than 35 who received the YFV17D yellow fever vaccine. CDR3s include the opening cysteine and the closing phenylalanine or tryptophan. Fields, in order: clone size, D gene, V gene, J gene, CDR3 DNA, CDR3 protein. D genes are given only for firm matches. Size is omitted from some rows. Given values are once, few, many or a class for expanded clones.

>many|-|TRBV7-6|TRBJ1-3
TGTGCCAGCCAGGGGTTCGGGGTATCTGGAAACACCATATATTTT
CASQGFGVSGNTIYF
>many|-|TRBV20-1|TRBJ2-1
TGCAGTGCTGCGTTAGGGCCTGACAATGAGCAGTTCTTC
CSAALGPDNEQFF
>many|-|TRBV7-9|TRBJ2-2
TGTGCCAGCAGCTTAGAATCGGGAAGCGGGGAGCTGTTTTTT
CASSLESGSGELFF
>many|TRBD1|TRBV5-4|TRBJ2-7
TGTGCCAGCAGCCTCAAGGGACAGGGGTTCTTCTACGAGCAGTACTTC
CASSLKGQGFFYEQYF
>-|-|TRBV19|TRBJ1-3
TGTGCCAGTAGTCCCCGAGGAGGCAACTCTGGAAACACCATATATTTT
CASSPRGGNSGNTIYF
>many|TRBD2|TRBV18|TRBJ2-5
TGTGCCAGCTCACCCGCGGGACTAGGAGAGACCCAGTACTTC
CASSPAGLGETQYF
>many|-|TRBV6-5|TRBJ1-5
TGTGCCAGCAGTCCTGTAGATAGCAATCAGCCCCAGCATTTT
CASSPVDSNQPQHF
>many|TRBD1|TRBV6-1|TRBJ1-1
TGTGCCAGCAGTGCATCCGGGACAGGGAACACTGAAGCTTTCTTT
CASSASGTGNTEAFF
>many|TRBD1|TRBV15|TRBJ1-6
TGTGCCACCAGCAGAGTAGCGGGACAGGGATATTCACCCCTCCACTTT
CATSRVAGQGYSPLHF
>many|-|TRBV28|TRBJ1-5
TGTGCCAGCAGTTTATTCGGGGATGAGGATACCCAGCCCCAGCATTTT
CASSLFGDEDTQPQHF
>many|-|TRBV27|TRBJ1-6
TGTGCCAGCACCCGTCTCGGGAGTGAGTCACCCCTCCACTTT
CASTRLGSESPLHF
>many|-|TRBV29-1|TRBJ1-1
TGCAGCGCTGTGGGGGGACTGAACACTGAAGCTTTCTTT
CSAVGGLNTEAFF
>many|-|TRBV9|TRBJ1-1
TGTGCCAGCAGCGTAGCTCTCGGAGTGACTGAAGCTTTCTTT
CASSVALGVTEAFF
>many|-|TRBV11-2|TRBJ2-5
TGTGCCAGCAGCTCCAAGGCCACAACTCGAAATATAGGAAGGACCCAGTACTTC
CASSSKATTRNIGRTQYF
>-|TRBD1|TRBV4-1|TRBJ2-1
TGCGCCAGCAGCACCCCGGGACAGGAGAACAATGAGCAGTTCTTC
CASSTPGQENNEQFF
>many|-|TRBV7-3|TRBJ2-1
TGTGCCAGCAGCCTGGCAACCCACAATGAGCAGTTCTTC
CASSLATHNEQFF
>few|-|TRBV25-1|TRBJ2-3
TGTGCCAGCAGTGATAAGGGAACAGATACGCAGTATTTT
CASSDKGTDTQYF
>many|-|TRBV29-1|TRBJ2-7
TGCAGCGTTGGGGAGGGGGTTGCCTACGAGCAGTACTTC
CSVGEGVAYEQYF
>few|TRBD2|TRBV6-1|TRBJ2-1
TGTGCCAGCAGCCCGGGACTAGCGGACTACAATGAGCAGTTCTTC
CASSPGLADYNEQFF
>many|-|TRBV11-2|TRBJ2-3
TGTGCCAGCAGCCTTACCGGTACAGATACGCAGTATTTT
CASSLTGTDTQYF
>many|-|TRBV10-3|TRBJ2-3
TGTGCCATCAGTGAATCCTTAGATACGCAGTATTTT
CAISESLDTQYF
>many|-|TRBV6-1|TRBJ2-3
TGTGCCAGCAGAGCAGGGGCCACAGATACGCAGTATTTT
CASRAGATDTQYF
>many|-|TRBV4-3|TRBJ1-5
TGCGCCAGCAGCCAAGATCCCGCAGGGTATCAGCCCCAGCATTTT
CASSQDPAGYQPQHF
>many|-|TRBV4-3|TRBJ1-3
TGCGCCAGCAGCCCCCCGGGCGGAAACACCATATATTTT
CASSPPGGNTIYF
>many|-|TRBV20-1|TRBJ1-1
TGCAGTGCTAAGTGGGGGTTCAACACTGAAGCTTTCTTT
CSAKWGFNTEAFF
>many|-|TRBV5-1|TRBJ2-7
TGCGCCAGCAGCTTGAGACAATTGTCCAGGGACGAGCAGTACTTC
CASSLRQLSRDEQYF
>few|-|TRBV7-9|TRBJ2-3
TGTGCCAGCAGCTTCCAGCGAGAGAGCACAGATACGCAGTATTTT
CASSFQRESTDTQYF
>many|-|TRBV7-2|TRBJ1-5
TGTGCCAGCAGCCCTGGGGGGAAAACTCAGCCCCAGCATTTT
CASSPGGKTQPQHF
>few|TRBD1|TRBV4-1|TRBJ1-1
TGCGCCAGCAGCCGCACAGGGGGGACTGAAGCTTTCTTT
CASSRTGGTEAFF
>many|-|TRBV10-3|TRBJ2-3
TGTGCCATCAGTGAACGGCGTTCCGAAGATACGCAGTATTTT
CAISERRSEDTQYF
>many|-|TRBV5-1|TRBJ2-1
TGCGCCAGCAGCTTCGCCGACAGCAATGAGCAGTTCTTC
CASSFADSNEQFF
>many|TRBD1|TRBV5-1|TRBJ2-3
TGCGCCAGCAGCTTGAGGACAGGGTCGGATACGCAGTATTTT
CASSLRTGSDTQYF
>-|TRBD2|TRBV24-1|TRBJ2-1
TGTGCCACCAGTGATTTGACTAGCGGGGGCAATGAGCAGTTCTTC
CATSDLTSGGNEQFF
>many|-|TRBV11-2|TRBJ2-7
TGTGCCAGCAGCAAGGTGATGAAGGCCTACGAGCAGTACTTC
CASSKVMKAYEQYF
>many|-|TRBV3-1|TRBJ1-1
TGTGCCAGCAGCCAGGGTAATGACCTTGAAGCTTTCTTT
CASSQGNDLEAFF
>many|-|TRBV5-5|TRBJ2-1
TGTGCCAGCAGCCCCCCATCGGGGCCAATACGGAATGAGCAGTTCTTC
CASSPPSGPIRNEQFF
>few|TRBD2|TRBV2|TRBJ2-1
TGTGCCAGCAGTAATAGCGGGGGGGAAAGCTCCTACAATGAGCAGTTCTTC
CASSNSGGESSYNEQFF
>few|-|TRBV4-3|TRBJ2-1
TGCGCCAGCAGCCAAGAGCTGGTTCTCGCCGATGAGCAGTTCTTC
CASSQELVLADEQFF
>many|-|TRBV28|TRBJ1-2
TGTGCCAGCAGAGGAGGACTCTCCCTTTCCTATGGCTACACCTTC
CASRGGLSLSYGYTF
>many|TRBD1|TRBV20-1|TRBJ1-2
TGCAGTGCAACTACAGGGGTTGACGGCTACACCTTC
CSATTGVDGYTF
>many|-|TRBV28|TRBJ2-1
TGTGCCAGCAGTTCTTCCGGACTTGACAATGAGCAGTTCTTC
CASSSSGLDNEQFF
>-|TRBD1|TRBV5-1|TRBJ1-2
TGCGCCAGCAGCTCGACAGGGTTCCCCGCAGGCTACACCTTC
CASSSTGFPAGYTF
>many|-|TRBV5-5|TRBJ2-1
TGTGCCAGCAGCTGGTACAATGAGCAGTTCTTC
CASSWYNEQFF
>-|-|TRBV5-3|TRBJ1-1
TGTGCCGGATCGGGGGGCCCTGATGGAATGAACACTGAAGCTTTCTTT
CAGSGGPDGMNTEAFF
>few|TRBD1|TRBV18|TRBJ1-2
TGTGCCAGCTCACCACCCTCCGGGACAGGGATCTATGGCTACACCTTC
CASSPPSGTGIYGYTF
>many|TRBD1|TRBV7-6|TRBJ2-3
TGTGCCAGCTTAGAAGGGGACAGGGGTTCAGATACGCAGTATTTT
CASLEGDRGSDTQYF
>many|-|TRBV12-3/TRBV12-4|TRBJ2-5
TGTGCCAGCAGTCCCCCGGTCGGACTTCAAGAGACCCAGTACTTC
CASSPPVGLQETQYF
>-|-|TRBV30|TRBJ2-6
TGTGCCTGGAGTGTAGGGGTAGGGGGAAGGTCTGGGGCCAACGTCCTGACTTTC
CAWSVGVGGRSGANVLTF
>-|-|TRBV9|TRBJ1-2
TGTACCAGCAGCGCGGACAGCTCTGTTAACTATGGCTACACCTTC
CTSSADSSVNYGYTF
>many|TRBD1|TRBV12-3/TRBV12-4|TRBJ2-1
TGTGCCAGCAGGCTCACAGGGGGAACATTCAATGAGCAGTTCTTC
CASRLTGGTFNEQFF
>few|-|TRBV13|TRBJ2-7
TGTGCCAGCAGCTTAGTGTCAGGGAGCTCCTACGAGCAGTACTTC
CASSLVSGSSYEQYF
>-|TRBD1|TRBV25-1|TRBJ2-1
TGTGCCAGCAGTGAAACGGGACAGCCCTACAATGAGCAGTTCTTC
CASSETGQPYNEQFF
>many|-|TRBV7-2|TRBJ2-3
TGTGCCAGCAGCTTAAGATGGGGGCACCCAAGCACAGATACGCAGTATTTT
CASSLRWGHPSTDTQYF
>many|-|TRBV9|TRBJ1-1
TGTGCCAGCAGCGTAGCTCGTGGCACTGAAGCTTTCTTT
CASSVARGTEAFF
>many|-|TRBV11-2|TRBJ2-7
TGTGCCAGCAGCTTACCCCAGGGGGAGGGCTACGAGCAGTACTTC
CASSLPQGEGYEQYF
>many|TRBD2|TRBV11-2|TRBJ2-3
TGTGCCAGCCATGAGTTCGGGGGGGATACGCAGTATTTT
CASHEFGGDTQYF
>few|TRBD2|TRBV13|TRBJ2-3
TGTGCCAGCAGAGAGCTAGCGGGGGGGGATACGCAGTATTTT
CASRELAGGDTQYF
>many|TRBD2|TRBV4-3|TRBJ2-7
TGCGCCAGCAGCCAAGATCGGGCAAGCGGGGGTTACGAGCAGTACTTC
CASSQDRASGGYEQYF
>many|-|TRBV3-1|TRBJ2-1
TGTGCCAGCAGCCACCAACCCGGGACGATCCACAATGAGCAGTTCTTC
CASSHQPGTIHNEQFF